This T cell receptor beta chain was recorded in a study of T cells in localized non-small cell lung cancer. Study-level results: Since sequencing was restricted to only one region of the tumor, intratumor heterogeneity remains a possibility. In adjacent lung, a median roughly 53 of the top 100 tumor clones were found.

Repertoires were generated with immunoSEQ multiplex PCR, while TCRdb's copy carries only in-frame clones and drops some. The top ten clones hold 3.5% to 5% of a sample with fewer than 13,000 clones, roughly half of them seen once. As to this clone: Its specificity is unknown.

The CDR3 consists of 15 residues. V shed 3 bases, J shed 4 bases, and the junction held 9 bases outside the gene matches. In germline, CDR1 is SGHKS, CDR2 YYEKEE (reference sequence). Sequenced here: lymph node tissue, sampled before any cancer treatment. The chain carries TRBV5-5 and TRBJ2-7, with 8 bases identical to TRBD1. The TCR comes from a woman between 35 and 75 years old with stage II squamous cell lung carcinoma. The CDR3 sequence is CASSYGTGGYYEQYF. DNA for the CDR3: TGTGCCAGCAGCTACGGGACAGGCGGATATTACGAGCAGTACTTC.